This is a list of T cell receptor beta chains from one sample in a study of tumor-infiltrating lymphocytes in primary liver carcinoma. MiXCR, run by TCRdb on the multiplex PCR reads, gives a single entry per CDR3 protein. The data contain 190,000 or so distinct CDR3 sequences, approximately 65% of them singletons. Sequencing was done on a sample of peripheral blood. These receptors came from a woman aged 55 to 70 with primary liver carcinoma and hepatitis B virus infection. CDR3s include the opening cysteine and the closing phenylalanine or tryptophan. The order of the fields is V gene, J gene, D gene, clone size, CDR3 length, CDR3 protein, CDR3 DNA. A D gene is named only where the DNA matches it firmly. Clone size is stated in some rows and not others, as once, few, many or a class when expanded.

TRBV4-1	TRBJ2-1	TRBD2	NA	18	CACSQGVQRGWRHDEQFF	TGCGCCTGCAGCCAAGGGGTCCAGCGGGGGTGGCGGCACGATGAGCAGTTCTTC
TRBV11-3	TRBJ2-2	NA	NA	22	CASSLDAVSLGSGQINTGELFF	TGTGCCAGCAGCCTCGACGCAGTCAGTTTAGGCTCGGGCCAAATAAACACCGGGGAGCTGTTTTTT
TRBV15	TRBJ2-3	NA	NA	16	CATSRDPGQVLDTQYF	TGTGCCACCAGCAGGGATCCGGGACAAGTATTAGATACGCAGTATTTT
TRBV5-6	TRBJ1-1	NA	few	14	CASRSGHLNTEAFF	TGTGCCAGCAGATCCGGACACCTAAACACTGAAGCTTTCTTT
TRBV7-9	TRBJ1-1	TRBD1	NA	15	CVSSSVGRGDREAFF	TGTGTCAGCAGCTCAGTCGGTAGGGGGGACAGAGAAGCTTTCTTT
TRBV11-2	TRBJ1-5	NA	NA	13	CASSWVSNQPRHF	TGTGCCAGCAGCTGGGTGAGCAATCAGCCCCGGCATTTT
TRBV28	TRBJ2-1	NA	NA	15	CASRGKRDSYNEQFF	TGTGCCAGCAGGGGCAAACGAGACTCCTACAATGAGCAGTTCTTC
TRBV11-1	TRBJ2-2	NA	NA	15	CATKPCGSNTGELSF	TGTGCCACCAAACCCTGTGGGTCGAACACCGGGGAGCTGTCATTT
TRBV24-1	TRBJ2-3	NA	NA	16	CATSASGWGQTDTQYF	TGTGCCACCAGTGCCTCCGGGTGGGGCCAGACAGATACGCAGTATTTT
TRBV29-1	TRBJ2-1	TRBD2	NA	15	CSVEGLAGGHYEQFF	TGCAGCGTTGAGGGACTAGCGGGAGGGCACTATGAGCAGTTCTTC
TRBV29-1	TRBJ2-3	NA	NA	12	CSVERGGDTRYF	TGCAGCGTTGAACGCGGTGGAGATACGCGGTATTTT
TRBV11-3	TRBJ1-4	NA	NA	13	CASSHRGDEKLFF	TGTGCCAGCAGCCACCGCGGTGATGAAAAACTGTTTTTT
TRBV28	TRBJ2-5	NA	NA	15	CASTPGDMVEETQYF	TGTGCCAGCACCCCGGGAGACATGGTGGAAGAGACCCAGTACTTC
TRBV12-3/TRBV12-4	TRBJ2-5	TRBD2	NA	13	CASVREGLETQYF	TGTGCCAGCGTCCGGGAGGGCCTGGAGACCCAATACTTC
TRBV11-3	TRBJ2-7	TRBD1	few	15	CVSSIPGQGAYEQYF	TGTGTTAGCAGCATCCCGGGACAGGGGGCTTACGAGCAGTACTTC
TRBV4-1	TRBJ2-2	NA	NA	18	CASERSCGMRAGTEELFF	TGCGCCAGCGAGCGGTCATGTGGGATGAGAGCGGGCACCGAGGAGCTGTTTTTT
TRBV10-2	TRBJ1-3	NA	NA	14	CASGSGGPGNTIYF	TGCGCCAGCGGGTCGGGGGGGCCTGGAAACACCATATATTTT
TRBV28	TRBJ2-3	TRBD2	NA	18	CASRPAPGLAGDGDTQYF	TGTGCCAGCAGACCTGCCCCCGGACTAGCAGGAGATGGAGATACGCAGTATTTT
TRBV6-5	TRBJ2-6	NA	NA	17	CASSYDMDPSGANVLTF	TGTGCCAGCAGTTACGATATGGATCCTTCTGGGGCCAACGTCCTGACTTTC
TRBV30	TRBJ1-2	NA	NA	12	CACSQGNYGYTF	TGTGCCTGTAGTCAGGGGAACTATGGCTACACCTTC
TRBV28	TRBJ1-2	NA	NA	12	CANSRTSYGYTF	TGTGCCAACAGCCGAACTAGCTATGGCTACACCTTC
TRBV28	TRBJ2-7	NA	NA	14	CASRPARPAYEQYF	TGTGCCAGCAGACCAGCAAGGCCTGCATACGAGCAGTACTTC
TRBV30	TRBJ2-2	NA	NA	13	CAWSVTRVRELFF	TGTGCCTGGAGTGTTACCCGAGTCAGGGAGCTGTTTTTT
TRBV5-1	TRBJ2-2	NA	few	13	CASSLEVGGELFF	TGCGCCAGCAGCTTGGAAGTTGGCGGGGAGCTGTTTTTT
TRBV11-2	TRBJ2-7	NA	NA	16	CASSYGGRTSGSERYF	TGTGCCAGCAGCTACGGCGGAAGGACCTCGGGAAGCGAGCGGTACTTT
TRBV5-4	TRBJ2-3	NA	NA	15	CASSLRSRWTDTQYF	TGTGCCAGCAGCTTGCGGAGCCGATGGACAGATACGCAGTATTTT
TRBV5-1	TRBJ2-1	NA	NA	10	CASNPDEQFF	TGCGCCAGCAACCCGGATGAGCAGTTCTTC
TRBV12-3/TRBV12-4	TRBJ2-7	NA	many	16	CASSLGRAQNSYEQYF	TGTGCCAGCAGTTTGGGCAGGGCTCAAAATTCGTACGAGCAGTACTTC
TRBV11-2	TRBJ2-5	NA	NA	15	CASSLEGGIRETQYF	TGTGCCAGCAGTTTAGAGGGGGGAATTCGCGAGACCCAGTACTTC
TRBV10-3	TRBJ2-3	TRBD2	NA	15	CIISVSSGSTDTPYF	TGTATCATCAGTGTCTCTAGCGGGAGCACAGATACGCCGTATTTT
TRBV11-2	TRBJ2-2	NA	NA	15	CASSSGHSKTGELFF	TGTGCCAGCAGCTCGGGTCATAGTAAGACCGGGGAGTTGTTTTTT